This T cell receptor beta chain was profiled in a study of cytomegalovirus exposure and HLA in healthy donors. Overall study findings and caveats: Highly shared sequence variants in one cluster were likely a sequencing artifact.

Comment on this clone: What it binds is not known.

Primers included in the PCR were 60 Vbeta and 13 Jbeta primers. This table comes from immunoSEQ multiplex PCR, and its TCRdb copy is limited to in-frame clones, with some not included. The data contain about 130,000 clones, around 77% of them singletons. The receptor was isolated from a man over 45 in good health and CMV-seronegative. The sequenced sample was PBMCs.

The CDR3 protein is CASSQLLVLNTGELFF. CDR3 sequence (DNA): TGCGCCAGCAGCCAATTACTGGTCCTGAACACCGGGGAGCTGTTTTTT. The gene calls are TRBV4-3 and TRBJ2-2; D is uncertain. V lost 2 bases and J 1 base, leaving 11 bases between the germline ends. The CDR3 runs 16 residues. Germline V gene sequence: CDR1 LGHNA, CDR2 YSLEER.